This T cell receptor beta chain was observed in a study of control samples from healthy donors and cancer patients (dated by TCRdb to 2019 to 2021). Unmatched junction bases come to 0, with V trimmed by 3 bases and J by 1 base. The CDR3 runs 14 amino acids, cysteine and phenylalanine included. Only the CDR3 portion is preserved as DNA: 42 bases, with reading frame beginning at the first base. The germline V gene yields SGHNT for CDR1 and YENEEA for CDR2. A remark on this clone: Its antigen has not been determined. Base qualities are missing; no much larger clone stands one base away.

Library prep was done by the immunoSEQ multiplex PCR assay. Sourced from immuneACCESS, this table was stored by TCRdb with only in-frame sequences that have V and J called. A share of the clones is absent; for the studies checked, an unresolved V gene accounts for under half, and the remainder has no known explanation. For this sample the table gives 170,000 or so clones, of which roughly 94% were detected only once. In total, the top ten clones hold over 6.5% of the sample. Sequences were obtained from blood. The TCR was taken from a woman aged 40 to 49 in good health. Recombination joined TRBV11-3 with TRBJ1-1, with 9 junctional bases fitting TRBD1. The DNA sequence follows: TGTGCCAGCAGCTTGGGACAGGGGAACACTGAAGCTTTCTTT. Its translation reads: CASSLGQGNTEAFF. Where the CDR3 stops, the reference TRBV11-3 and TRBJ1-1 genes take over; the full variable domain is EAGVVQSPRYKIIEKKQPVAFWCNPISGHNTLYWYLQNLGQGPELLIRYENEEAVDDSQLPKDRFSAERLKGVDSTLKIQPAELGDSAVYLCASSLGQGNTEAFFGQGTRLTVV.